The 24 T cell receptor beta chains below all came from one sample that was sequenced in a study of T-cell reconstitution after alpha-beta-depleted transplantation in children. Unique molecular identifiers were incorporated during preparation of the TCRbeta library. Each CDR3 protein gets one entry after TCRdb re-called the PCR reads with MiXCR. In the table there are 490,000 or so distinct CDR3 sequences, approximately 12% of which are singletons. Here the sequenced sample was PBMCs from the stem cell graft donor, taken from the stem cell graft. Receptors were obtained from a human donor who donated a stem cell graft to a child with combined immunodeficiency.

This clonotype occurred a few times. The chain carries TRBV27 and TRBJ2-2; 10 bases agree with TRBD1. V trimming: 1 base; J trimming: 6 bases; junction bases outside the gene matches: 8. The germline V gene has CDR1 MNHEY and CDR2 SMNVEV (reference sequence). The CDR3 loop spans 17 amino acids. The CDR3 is CASSLWSTGGNAGELFF. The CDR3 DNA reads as TGTGCCAGCAGTTTATGGTCGACAGGGGGCAACGCCGGGGAGCTGTTTTTT.

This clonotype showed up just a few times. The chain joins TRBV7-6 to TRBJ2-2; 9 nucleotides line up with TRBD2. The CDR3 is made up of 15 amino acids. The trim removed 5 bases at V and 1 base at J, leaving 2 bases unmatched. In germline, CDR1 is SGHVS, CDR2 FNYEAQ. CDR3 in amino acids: CASSARGGNTGELFF. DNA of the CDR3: TGTGCCAGCAGCGCGCGGGGGGGGAACACCGGGGAGCTGTTTTTT.

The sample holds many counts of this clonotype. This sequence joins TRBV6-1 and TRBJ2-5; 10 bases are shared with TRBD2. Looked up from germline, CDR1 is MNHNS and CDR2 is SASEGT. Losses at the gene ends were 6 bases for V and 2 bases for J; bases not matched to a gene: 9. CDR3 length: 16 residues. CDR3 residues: CASSERLAGRQETQYF. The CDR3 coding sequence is TGTGCCAGCAGCGAACGACTAGCGGGCAGGCAAGAGACCCAGTACTTC.

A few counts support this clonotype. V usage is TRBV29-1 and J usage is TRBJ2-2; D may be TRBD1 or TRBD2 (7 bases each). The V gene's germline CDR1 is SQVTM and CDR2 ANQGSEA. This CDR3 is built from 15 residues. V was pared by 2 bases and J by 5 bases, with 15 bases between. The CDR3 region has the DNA TGCAGCGTTGAAAGGGTGCAGGGGGGGACCGGGGAGCTGTTTTTT. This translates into CSVERVQGGTGELFF.

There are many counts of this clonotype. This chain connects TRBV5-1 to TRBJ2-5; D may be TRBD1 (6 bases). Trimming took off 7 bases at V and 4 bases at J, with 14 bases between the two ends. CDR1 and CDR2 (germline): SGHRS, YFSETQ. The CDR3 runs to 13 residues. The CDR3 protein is CASSESRGETQYF. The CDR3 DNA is TGCGCCAGCTCGGAGTCCAGGGGAGAGACCCAGTACTTC.

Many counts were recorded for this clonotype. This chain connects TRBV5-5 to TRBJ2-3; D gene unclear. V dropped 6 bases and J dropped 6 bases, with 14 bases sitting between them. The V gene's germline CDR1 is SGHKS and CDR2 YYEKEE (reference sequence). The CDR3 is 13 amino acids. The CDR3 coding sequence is TGTGCCAGCAAGATGAGACTTGCGGATACGCAGTATTTT. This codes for CASKMRLADTQYF.

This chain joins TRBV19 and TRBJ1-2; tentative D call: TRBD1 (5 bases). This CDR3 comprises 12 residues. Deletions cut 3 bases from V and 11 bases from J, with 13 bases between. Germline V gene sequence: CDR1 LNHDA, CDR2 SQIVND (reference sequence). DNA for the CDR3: TGTGCCAGTAGTATTGGGACTGCCCATTACACCTTC. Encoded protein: CASSIGTAHYTF.

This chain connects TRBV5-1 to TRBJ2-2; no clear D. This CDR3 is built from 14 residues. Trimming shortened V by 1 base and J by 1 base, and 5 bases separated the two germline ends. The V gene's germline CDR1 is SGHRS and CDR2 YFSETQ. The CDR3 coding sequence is TGCGCCAGCAGCTTGCATGAGAACACCGGGGAGCTGTTTTTT. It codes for CASSLHENTGELFF. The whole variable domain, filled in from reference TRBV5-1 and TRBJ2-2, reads KAGVTQTPRYLIKTRGQQVTLSCSPISGHRSVSWYQQTPGQGLQFLFEYFSETQRNKGNFPGRFSGRQFSNSRSEMNVSTLELGDSALYLCASSLHENTGELFFGEGSRLTVL.

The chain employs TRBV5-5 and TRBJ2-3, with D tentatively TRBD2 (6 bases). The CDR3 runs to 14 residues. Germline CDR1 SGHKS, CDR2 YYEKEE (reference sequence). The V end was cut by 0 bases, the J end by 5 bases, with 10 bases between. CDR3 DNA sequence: TGTGCCAGCAGCTTGGTGATGGGAGGAGATACGCAGTATTTT. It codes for CASSLVMGGDTQYF.

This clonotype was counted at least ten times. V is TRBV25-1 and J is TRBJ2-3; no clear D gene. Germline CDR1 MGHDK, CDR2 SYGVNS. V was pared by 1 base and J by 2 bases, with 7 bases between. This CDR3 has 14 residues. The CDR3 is CASSEFSITDTQYF. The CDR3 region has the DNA TGTGCCAGCAGTGAATTTTCTATCACAGATACGCAGTATTTT. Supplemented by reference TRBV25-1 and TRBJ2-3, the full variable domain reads EADIYQTPRYLVIGTGKKITLECSQTMGHDKMYWYQQDPGMELHLIHYSYGVNSTEKGDLSSESTVSRIRTEHFPLTLESARPSHTSQYLCASSEFSITDTQYFGPGTRLTVL.

CDR3 nucleotide sequence: TGTGCCAGCAGCCAAGACGGGGTAATGAACACTGAAGCTTTCTTT. The encoded protein is CASSQDGVMNTEAFF. This sequence joins TRBV3-1 and TRBJ1-1; D not resolved. Trimming stripped 0 bases from V and 0 bases from J, with 8 bases between. In germline, CDR1 is LGHDT, CDR2 YNNKEL (reference sequence). The length of the CDR3 is 15 residues.

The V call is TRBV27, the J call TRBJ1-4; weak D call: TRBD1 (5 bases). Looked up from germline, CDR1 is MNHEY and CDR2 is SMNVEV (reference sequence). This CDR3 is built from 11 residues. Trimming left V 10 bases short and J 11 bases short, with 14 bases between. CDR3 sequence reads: CATGDRAKLFF. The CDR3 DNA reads TGTGCCACCGGAGACAGAGCCAAACTGTTTTTT. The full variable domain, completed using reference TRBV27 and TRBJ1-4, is EAQVTQNPRYLITVTGKKLTVTCSQNMNHEYMSWYRQDPGLGLRQIYYSMNVEVTDKGDVPEGYKVSRKEKRNFPLILESPSPNQTSLYFCATGDRAKLFFGSGTQLSVL.

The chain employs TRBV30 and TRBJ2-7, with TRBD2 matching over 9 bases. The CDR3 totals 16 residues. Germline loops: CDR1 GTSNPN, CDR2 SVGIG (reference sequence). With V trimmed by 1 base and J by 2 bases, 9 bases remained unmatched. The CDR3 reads CAWSGVQLAGTYEQYF. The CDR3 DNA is TGTGCCTGGAGTGGGGTCCAACTAGCGGGCACCTACGAGCAGTACTTC.

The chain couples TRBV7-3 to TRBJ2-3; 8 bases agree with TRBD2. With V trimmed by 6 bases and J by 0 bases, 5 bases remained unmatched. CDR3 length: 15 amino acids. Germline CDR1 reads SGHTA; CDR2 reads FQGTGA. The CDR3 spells CASSTSGGSTDTQYF. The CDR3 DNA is TGTGCCAGCAGTACCTCGGGGGGGAGCACAGATACGCAGTATTTT.

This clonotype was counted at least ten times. In DNA form, the CDR3 reads TGTGCCAGCAGCCCCCCCGTCGGGCGGGAGGAGTACAATGAGCAGTTCTTC. Protein product: CASSPPVGREEYNEQFF. V and J are TRBV7-9 and TRBJ2-1; 8 bases fit TRBD2. The CDR3 has 17 amino acids. Germline loops: CDR1 SEHNR, CDR2 FQNEAQ (reference sequence). Trimming cost V 5 bases and J 4 bases; bases outside gene matches: 13.

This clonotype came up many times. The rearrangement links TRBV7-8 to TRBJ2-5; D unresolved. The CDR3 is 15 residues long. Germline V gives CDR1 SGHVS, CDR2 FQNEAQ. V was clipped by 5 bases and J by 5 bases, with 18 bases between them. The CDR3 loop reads CASSPRVNERETQYF. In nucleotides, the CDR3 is TGTGCCAGCAGCCCACGGGTTAACGAACGGGAGACCCAGTACTTC. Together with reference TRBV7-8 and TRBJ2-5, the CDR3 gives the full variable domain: GAGVSQSPRYKVAKRGQDVALRCDPISGHVSLFWYQQALGQGPEFLTYFQNEAQLDKSGLPSDRFFAERPEGSVSTLKIQRTQQEDSAVYLCASSPRVNERETQYFGPGTRLLVL.

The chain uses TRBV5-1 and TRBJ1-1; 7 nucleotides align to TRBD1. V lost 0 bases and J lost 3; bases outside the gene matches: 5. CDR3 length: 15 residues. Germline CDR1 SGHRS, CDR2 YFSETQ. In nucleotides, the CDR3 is TGCGCCAGCAGCTTGGGCGACAGGGCCCACACTGAAGCTTTCTTT. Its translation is CASSLGDRAHTEAFF.

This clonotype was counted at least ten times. As DNA, the CDR3 is TGTGCCAGCAGCTTGAGTCTAGCGGGAAGGGGTACCTACAATGAGCAGTTCTTC. This codes for CASSLSLAGRGTYNEQFF. This chain connects TRBV11-2 to TRBJ2-1, with 9 nucleotides matching TRBD2. The CDR3 loop spans 18 amino acids. V was pared by 3 bases and J by 2 bases, with 11 bases of the junction left unmatched. CDR1 is SGHAT, CDR2 FQNNGV, per germline.

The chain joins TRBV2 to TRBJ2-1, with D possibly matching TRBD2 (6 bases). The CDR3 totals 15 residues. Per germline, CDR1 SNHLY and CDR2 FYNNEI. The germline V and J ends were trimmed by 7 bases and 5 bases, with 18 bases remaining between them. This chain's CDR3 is CASKLLGGSDNEQFF. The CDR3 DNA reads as TGTGCCAGCAAACTACTTGGGGGGTCCGACAATGAGCAGTTCTTC.

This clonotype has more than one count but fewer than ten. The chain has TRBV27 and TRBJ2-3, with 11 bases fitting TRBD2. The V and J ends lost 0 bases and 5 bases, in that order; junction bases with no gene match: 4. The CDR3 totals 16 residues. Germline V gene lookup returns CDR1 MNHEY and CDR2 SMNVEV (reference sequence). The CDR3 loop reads CASSLSSGRAGDTQYF. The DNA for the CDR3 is TGTGCCAGCAGTTTATCTAGCGGGAGGGCCGGAGATACGCAGTATTTT.

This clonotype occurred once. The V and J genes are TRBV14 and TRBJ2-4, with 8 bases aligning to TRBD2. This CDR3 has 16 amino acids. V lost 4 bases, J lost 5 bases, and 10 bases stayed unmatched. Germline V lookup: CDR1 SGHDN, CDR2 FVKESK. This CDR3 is CASSRRGAGVENIQYF. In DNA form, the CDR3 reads TGTGCCAGCAGCCGCCGAGGAGCGGGAGTAGAAAACATTCAGTACTTC.

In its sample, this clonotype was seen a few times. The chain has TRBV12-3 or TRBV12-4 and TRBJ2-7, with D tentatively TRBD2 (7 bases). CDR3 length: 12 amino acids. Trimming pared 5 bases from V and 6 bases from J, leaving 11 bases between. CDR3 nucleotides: TGTGCCAGCAGTCTCCGGGGGGCCGAGCAGTACTTC. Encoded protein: CASSLRGAEQYF.

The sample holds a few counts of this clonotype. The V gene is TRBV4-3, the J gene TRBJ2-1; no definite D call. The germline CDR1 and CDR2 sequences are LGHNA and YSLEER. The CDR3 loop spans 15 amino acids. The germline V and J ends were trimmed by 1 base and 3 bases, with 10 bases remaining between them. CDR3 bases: TGCGCCAGCAGCCAAGCGGCAGCTATCTACAATGAGCAGTTCTTC. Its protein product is CASSQAAAIYNEQFF.

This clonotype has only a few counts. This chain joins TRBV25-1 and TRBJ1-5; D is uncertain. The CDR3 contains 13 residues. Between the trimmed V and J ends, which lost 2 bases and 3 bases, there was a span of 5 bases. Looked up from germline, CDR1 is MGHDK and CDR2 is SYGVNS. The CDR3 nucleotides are TGTGCCAGCAGTGAAGGAGACAATCAGCCCCAGCATTTT. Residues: CASSEGDNQPQHF.